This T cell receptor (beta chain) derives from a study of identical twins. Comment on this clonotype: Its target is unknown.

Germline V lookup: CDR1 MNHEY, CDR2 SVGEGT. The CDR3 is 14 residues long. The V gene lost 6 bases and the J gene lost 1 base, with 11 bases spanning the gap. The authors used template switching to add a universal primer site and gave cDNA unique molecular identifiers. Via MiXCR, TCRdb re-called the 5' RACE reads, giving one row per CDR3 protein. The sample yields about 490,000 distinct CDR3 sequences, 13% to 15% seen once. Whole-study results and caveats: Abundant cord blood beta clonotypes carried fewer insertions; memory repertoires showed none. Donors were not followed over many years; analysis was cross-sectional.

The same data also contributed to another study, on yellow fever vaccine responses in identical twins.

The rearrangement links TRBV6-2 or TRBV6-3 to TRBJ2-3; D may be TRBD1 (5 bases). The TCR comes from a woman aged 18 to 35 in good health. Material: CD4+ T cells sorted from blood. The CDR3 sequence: CASSALQGTDTQYF. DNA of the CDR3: TGTGCCAGCAGCGCTTTACAGGGCACAGATACGCAGTATTTT.